This TCR beta chain was sequenced for a study of identical twins. Notes on the study in general: Among monozygotic twins, out-of-frame TCR alpha sharing exceeded what models predicted. A lower insertion count was a feature of abundant cord blood beta clonotypes, with no such feature in memory repertoires.

This CDR3 spans 20 amino acids. Germline V lookup: CDR1 SGHAT, CDR2 FQDESV (reference sequence). V shed 5 bases and J 0 bases; nucleotides not matched to a gene: 19. In regard to this clonotype: Its antigen is not known.

Unique molecular identifiers were present on the cDNA, and a universal primer site came from template switching. TCRdb reprocessed the 5' RACE reads with MiXCR, giving one entry per CDR3 protein. The sample consists of around 570,000 distinct CDR3 sequences, 7.5% to 10% of them appearing once. The data also belong to a second study, concerning yellow fever vaccine responses in identical twins.

The J gene is TRBJ2-1, the V gene TRBV11-1; TRBD2 matches 7 bases. This clonotype was obtained from a woman between 18 and 29 years old in good health. The sequenced sample was PBMCs. The CDR3 DNA reads as TGTGCCAGCAGCCTTGATGATCTAGCTTGGCGGGGGAGCTCCTACAATGAGCAGTTCTTC. As protein: CASSLDDLAWRGSSYNEQFF.